Following are 20 T cell receptor beta chains from one sample sequenced in a study of T cell repertoires in cytomegalovirus infection. Antigens for these TCRs are unknown. TCRdb itself ran the reads through MiXCR, one entry per CDR3 protein. Of approximately 49,000 distinct CDR3 sequences in the sample, roughly 20% were seen once. The sample here was CD8+ T cells from cultured PBMCs, taken from culture after CMV antigen stimulation. The receptors derive from a human donor in good health (CMV status not recorded). Some clones in this sample may be carry-over from other donors' samples.

This clonotype was observed a single time. The CDR3 DNA is TGTGCCAGCAGTGACTCAGCGGGGGCGAACACTGAAGCTTTCTTT. As protein: CASSDSAGANTEAFF. This chain connects TRBV6-4 to TRBJ1-1, with D tentatively TRBD1 (6 bases). There are 15 residues in the CDR3. The germline V gene encodes CDR1 MRHNA and CDR2 SNTAGT. V was cut by 0 bases and J by 1 base, with 9 bases left in between.

A few counts support this clonotype. The chain couples TRBV20-1 to TRBJ2-7; TRBD1 matches 7 bases. J lost 0 bases, V lost 5 bases, and 4 bases had no gene match. The CDR3 runs to 13 residues. Germline values: CDR1 DFQATT, CDR2 SNEGSKA (reference sequence). CDR3 nucleotide sequence: TGCAGTGCTCTGACAGGGAGCTCCTACGAGCAGTACTTC. Amino acid sequence: CSALTGSSYEQYF.

The chain carries TRBV4-1 and TRBJ1-1; a possible D gene is TRBD1 (5 bases). Germline CDR1 MGHRA, CDR2 YSYEKL. There are 12 residues in the CDR3. The V and J ends lost 0 bases and 11 bases respectively, with 10 bases between them. The CDR3 spells CASSQDGEGAFF. The CDR3 nucleotides are TGCGCCAGCAGCCAAGATGGCGAGGGGGCTTTCTTT.

This clonotype was picked up a small number of times. The gene calls are TRBV7-7 and TRBJ1-1; D is uncertain. V gave up 2 bases and J gave up 6 bases, with 10 bases separating them. The CDR3 extends over 13 amino acids. Germline values: CDR1 SSHAT, CDR2 FNYEAQ (reference sequence). The DNA of the CDR3 is TGTGCCAGCAGCTTATCATTTGGCTCTGAAGCTTTCTTT. Protein: CASSLSFGSEAFF.

The table lists this clonotype with a count of one. This rearrangement joins TRBV7-3 to TRBJ1-1, with 7 bases lining up with TRBD1. Germline V lookup: CDR1 SGHTA, CDR2 FQGTGA. CDR3 length: 16 amino acids. Trimming removed 5 bases from V and 2 bases from J; junction bases left unmatched: 11. The CDR3 DNA reads TGTGCCAGCAGCCCAAGTCCCGGACAGGTCAACACTGAAGCTTTCTTT. It is translated as CASSPSPGQVNTEAFF.

There are a few counts of this clonotype. V usage is TRBV12-3 or TRBV12-4 and J usage is TRBJ2-2; D remains ambiguous. Trimming took off 3 bases at V and 2 bases at J, with 7 bases between the two ends. This CDR3 is built from 14 residues. The CDR3, as DNA: TGTGCCAGCAGTTTGACCGCAAACACCGGGGAGCTGTTTTTT. Residues: CASSLTANTGELFF.

This clonotype was picked up a small number of times. V and J are TRBV12-3 or TRBV12-4 and TRBJ1-3; 7 nucleotides line up with TRBD1. The V gene end was trimmed by 4 bases and the J gene end by 0 bases; junction bases not matched to a gene: 6. The CDR3 covers 16 residues. In nucleotides, the CDR3 is TGTGCCAGCAGTTGGAGGGACAGACGCTCTGGAAACACCATATATTTT. It specifies CASSWRDRRSGNTIYF.

The chain has TRBV4-3 and TRBJ2-2, with D tentatively TRBD1 (5 bases). CDR3 length: 13 residues. Germline V lookup: CDR1 LGHNA, CDR2 YSLEER. Trimming shortened V by 0 bases and J by 6 bases, and 5 bases separated the two germline ends. CDR3 sequence (DNA): TGCGCCAGCAGCCAAGACAGGGCCGGGGAGCTGTTTTTT. As protein: CASSQDRAGELFF.

V gene TRBV7-2 combines with J gene TRBJ2-1; possibly TRBD1 for D (6 bases). Trimming left V 6 bases short and J 3 bases short, with 12 bases between. There are 14 residues in the CDR3. Per germline, CDR1 SGHTA and CDR2 FQGNSA. CDR3 protein: CASSPGAVYNEQFF. DNA for the CDR3: TGTGCCAGCAGTCCAGGGGCGGTCTACAATGAGCAGTTCTTC.

The gene calls are TRBV4-3 and TRBJ2-7; D is perhaps TRBD2 (5 bases). The germline V and J ends were trimmed by 0 bases and 5 bases, with 14 bases remaining between them. In germline, CDR1 is LGHNA, CDR2 YSLEER. The CDR3 has 15 residues. The CDR3 DNA sequence: TGCGCCAGCAGCCAAGACGGGGAATTGATCGACGAGCAGTACTTC. Amino acids: CASSQDGELIDEQYF.

This chain connects TRBV6-1 to TRBJ2-5, with D unresolved. The V end was cut by 1 base, the J end by 6 bases, with 12 bases between. Germline CDR1 is MNHNS and CDR2 is SASEGT. The CDR3 consists of 14 residues. CDR3 DNA sequence: TGTGCCAGCAGTGAAGAGATTAAGCCCCAGACCCAGTACTTC. Translated: CASSEEIKPQTQYF.

This clonotype was counted only a few times. The chain links TRBV7-2 to TRBJ2-1; 13 bases agree with TRBD2. The CDR3 covers 16 residues. Trimming at V came to 5 bases and at J to 4 bases, leaving 5 bases not matched to a gene. Looked up from germline, CDR1 is SGHTA and CDR2 is FQGNSA. The CDR3 spells CASSQPGLAGYNEQFF. The CDR3 nucleotides read TGTGCCAGCAGCCAGCCGGGACTAGCGGGATACAATGAGCAGTTCTTC.

In its sample, this clonotype was seen a few times. V usage is TRBV28 and J usage is TRBJ2-5; tentative D call: TRBD1 (6 bases). CDR3 length: 14 residues. The ends were cut back, 5 bases at V and 2 bases at J, with 12 bases in the middle. Looked up from germline, CDR1 is MDHEN and CDR2 is SYDVKM. CDR3 region: CASSPGQNQETQYF. CDR3 DNA: TGTGCCAGCAGTCCCGGACAGAATCAAGAGACCCAGTACTTC.

In its sample, this clonotype was seen many times. J is TRBJ1-1 and V is TRBV27; D possibly corresponds to TRBD1 (5 bases). Germline-derived CDR1 and CDR2 are MNHEY and SMNVEV (reference sequence). This CDR3 is 11 amino acids long. The V and J ends lost 6 bases and 5 bases respectively, with 7 bases between them. The CDR3 nucleotides read TGTGCCAGCAGCGAGGGGACTGAAGCTTTCTTT. As protein: CASSEGTEAFF.

The chain carries TRBV6-1 and TRBJ2-7, with D uncertain. Germline V lookup: CDR1 MNHNS, CDR2 SASEGT. V dropped 1 base and J dropped 1 base, with 5 bases sitting between them. The CDR3 is made up of 13 amino acids. The CDR3 sequence is CASSEGRSYEQYF. The CDR3 DNA follows: TGTGCCAGCAGTGAAGGCAGATCCTACGAGCAGTACTTC.

With respect to this clonotype: This may stem from a read error, because a much larger clone lies one nucleotide away. The chain joins TRBV15 to TRBJ2-5, with D perhaps matching TRBD1 or TRBD2 (5 bases each). Germline V CDR1 and CDR2: LNHNV, YYDKDF (reference sequence). The CDR3 sequence is 15 residues long. CDR3 amino acids: CATNRGDGDQETQYF. The CDR3 DNA is TGTGCCACCAACAGAGGGGACGGGGACCAAGAGACCCAGTACTTC. The full variable domain, with the rest looked up from reference TRBV15 and TRBJ2-5, is DAMVIQNPRYQVTQFGKPVTLSCSQTLNHNVMYWYQQKSSQAPKLLFHYYDKDFNNEADTPDNFQSRRPNTSFCFLDIRSPGLGDTAMYLCATNRGDGDQETQYFGPGTRLLVL.

This clonotype was seen only a few times. Here the CDR3 reads CASSLVVGDSYEQYF. The CDR3 DNA is TGTGCCAGCAGCTTAGTCGTAGGGGACTCCTACGAGCAGTACTTC. V gene TRBV7-9 combines with J gene TRBJ2-7; the D gene is possibly TRBD1 (5 bases). V lost 1 base and J lost 0, with 10 bases in between. The CDR3 contains 15 residues. Germline V gene data show CDR1 as SEHNR and CDR2 as FQNEAQ (reference sequence).

Only a few counts were recorded for this clonotype. This rearrangement joins TRBV7-8 to TRBJ2-4; D remains ambiguous. The CDR3 is 20 amino acids. Trimming shortened V by 2 bases and J by 0 bases, and 23 bases separated the two germline ends. The germline gives CDR1 SGHVS, CDR2 FQNEAQ. The DNA for the CDR3 is TGTGCCAGCAGCTTAAGATGGGCCTTCGAGGATACATTAGCCAAAAACATTCAGTACTTC. Translation: CASSLRWAFEDTLAKNIQYF.

This clonotype was detected only a few times. This chain links TRBV7-2 with TRBJ2-7, with D tentatively TRBD1 (5 bases). The CDR3 runs to 14 residues. V lost 5 bases and J 3 bases, leaving 14 bases between the germline ends. Germline V CDR1 and CDR2: SGHTA, FQGNSA. CDR3 nucleotide sequence: TGTGCCAGCAGCACCCGAGACAGCATCTACGAGCAGTACTTC. Amino acid sequence: CASSTRDSIYEQYF.

This clonotype was recorded many times. The V and J genes are TRBV14 and TRBJ2-1; no clear D gene. Trimming removed 0 bases at V and 9 bases at J, with 9 bases between. The CDR3 loop spans 13 amino acids. Germline assignment: CDR1 SGHDN and CDR2 FVKESK. The CDR3 region is CASSQDISREQFF. In nucleotides, the CDR3 is TGTGCCAGCAGCCAAGATATATCCCGTGAGCAGTTCTTC.